These T cell receptor beta chains were read from a single sample in a study of cytomegalovirus exposure and HLA in healthy donors. TCRdb's copy holds only in-frame clones and misses some; the assay was immunoSEQ multiplex PCR. The sample lists around 300,000 clones; roughly 88% were seen once. Material: PBMCs. The receptor source for this set is a man aged 25 to 40 in good health and CMV-seronegative. Each CDR3 is given with its conserved first and last residue. D genes are given only for firm matches. Size tells how often a clone was seen (once, few, many) or the class of an expanded clone, and some rows leave it out.

abundance,d_gene,v_gene,j_gene,CDR3nt,CDR3aa
-,TRBD1,TRBV9,TRBJ2-1,TGTGCCAGCAGCGCCCGACAGGGCCAGGAGCATGAGCAGTTCTTC,CASSARQGQEHEQFF
-,TRBD1,TRBV11-2,TRBJ1-1,TGTGCCAGCAGCAAAACCGGGACAGTGAACACTGAAGCTTTCTTT,CASSKTGTVNTEAFF
-,TRBD1,TRBV7-9,TRBJ1-2,TGTGCCAGCAGCATTGGTGGACAGGGGCACGGCTACACCTTC,CASSIGGQGHGYTF
-,-,TRBV2,TRBJ1-2,TGTGCCAGCAGTGTGAGGGTCCTACAGGGCTACACCTTC,CASSVRVLQGYTF
-,-,TRBV15,TRBJ2-7,TGTGCCACCAGCCCGAGGGGGATCTACGAGCAGTACTTC,CATSPRGIYEQYF
-,TRBD1,TRBV6-5,TRBJ2-7,TGTGCCAGCGGTAAGACAGGGGGCCTTTTCAAGCAGTACTTC,CASGKTGGLFKQYF
-,TRBD2,TRBV4-1,TRBJ2-2,TGCGCCAGCAGCCAGTGGAGTAGCGGGGGGGCGGCCGGGGAGCTGTTTTTT,CASSQWSSGGAAGELFF
-,TRBD1,TRBV27,TRBJ2-7,TGTGCCAGCAGTGATATCGACAGGGGGCAATACGAGCAGTACTTC,CASSDIDRGQYEQYF
-,TRBD2,TRBV2,TRBJ2-5,TGTGCCAGCAGCTGGCCCGGGCTAGCGGGGGGTCAAGAGACCCAGTACTTC,CASSWPGLAGGQETQYF
-,-,TRBV11-2,TRBJ1-1,TGTGCCAGCAGCTTAGAGTTCCTCACAGGGAACACTGAAGCTTTCTTT,CASSLEFLTGNTEAFF
-,TRBD1,TRBV7-2,TRBJ1-3,TGTGCCAGCAGCTTAGGAGGGGGCGCTGGAAACACCATATATTTT,CASSLGGGAGNTIYF
-,-,TRBV9,TRBJ2-7,TGTGCCAGCAGCCCTGGGGGGGGCTTTAGCGACGAGCAGTACTTC,CASSPGGGFSDEQYF
-,-,TRBV6-1,TRBJ1-2,TGTGCCAGCAAAAAGTGGCCCATCGATGGCTACACCTTC,CASKKWPIDGYTF
-,-,TRBV5-5,TRBJ1-1,TGTGCCAGCAGCTTGGCTGGGGCCACTGAAGCTTTCTTT,CASSLAGATEAFF
-,-,TRBV2,TRBJ1-1,TGTGCCAGCAGTGAGAGGGGGATGAACACTGAAGCTTTCTTT,CASSERGMNTEAFF
-,-,TRBV29-1,TRBJ2-3,TGCAGCGTCGAAGGCAGGCCTACAGATACGCAGTATTTT,CSVEGRPTDTQYF
-,-,TRBV4-3,TRBJ1-6,TGCGCCAGCAGCCAAGATCTGCCAGTCACATCTTCACCCCTCCACTTT,CASSQDLPVTSSPLHF
-,-,TRBV6-1,TRBJ2-7,TGTGCCACCGGGGGCAGGGGGAGCTCCTACGAGCAGTACTTC,CATGGRGSSYEQYF
-,-,TRBV4-1,TRBJ2-7,TGCGCCAGCAGCCAAGTTCCGAGCAGGGCTAGCTCCTACGAGCAGTACTTC,CASSQVPSRASSYEQYF
few,TRBD1,TRBV18,TRBJ2-7,TGTGCCAGCTCACAAGGGACAGGGCGAACCTACGAGCAGTACTTC,CASSQGTGRTYEQYF
-,TRBD1,TRBV2,TRBJ1-5,TGTGCCAGCAGCCCGACAGGGGGCCTCTACCAGCCCCAGCATTTT,CASSPTGGLYQPQHF
-,-,TRBV7-9,TRBJ2-1,TGTGCCAGCAGCTTAGCTCTGTCCACGGGGGAGCAGTTCTTC,CASSLALSTGEQFF
-,TRBD1,TRBV27,TRBJ1-1,TGTGCCAGCTGGGGACAGTACGGTGCAGGCGGCACTGAAGCTTTCTTT,CASWGQYGAGGTEAFF
-,TRBD1,TRBV7-9,TRBJ2-3,TGTGCCAGCAGCTCCGACAGGGGCACAGATACGCAGTATTTT,CASSSDRGTDTQYF
-,-,TRBV7-9,TRBJ1-1,TGTGCCAGCAGCTTAGCTGCAGGGGTGAACACTGAAGCTTTCTTT,CASSLAAGVNTEAFF
once,TRBD2,TRBV9,TRBJ2-2,TGTGCCAGCAGCAAGGTAGCGGGCACCGGGGAGCTGTTTTTT,CASSKVAGTGELFF
few,-,TRBV9,TRBJ1-3,TGTGCCAGCAGCGATGCTTATAGCGATGGAAACACCATATATTTT,CASSDAYSDGNTIYF